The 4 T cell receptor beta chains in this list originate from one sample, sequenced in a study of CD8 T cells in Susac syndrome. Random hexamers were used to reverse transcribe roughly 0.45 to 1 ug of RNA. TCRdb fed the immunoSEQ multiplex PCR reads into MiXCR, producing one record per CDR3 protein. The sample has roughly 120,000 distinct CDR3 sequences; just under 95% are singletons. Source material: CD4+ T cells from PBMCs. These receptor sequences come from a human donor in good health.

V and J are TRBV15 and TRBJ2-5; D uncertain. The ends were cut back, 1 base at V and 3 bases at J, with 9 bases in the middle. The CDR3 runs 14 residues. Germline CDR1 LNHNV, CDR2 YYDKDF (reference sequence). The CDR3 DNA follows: TGTGCCACCAGCAGAGTTGGCAGTGAAGAGACCCAGTACTTC. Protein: CATSRVGSEETQYF.

In DNA, the CDR3 is TGTGCCAGCAGTGTGGGACTAGCGGGTCAAGAGACCCAGTACTTC. It specifies CASSVGLAGQETQYF. The chain couples TRBV25-1 to TRBJ2-5; 12 nucleotides line up with TRBD2. This CDR3 has 15 residues. Germline V CDR1 and CDR2: MGHDK, SYGVNS. V lost 4 bases, J lost 2 bases, and 2 bases stayed unmatched.

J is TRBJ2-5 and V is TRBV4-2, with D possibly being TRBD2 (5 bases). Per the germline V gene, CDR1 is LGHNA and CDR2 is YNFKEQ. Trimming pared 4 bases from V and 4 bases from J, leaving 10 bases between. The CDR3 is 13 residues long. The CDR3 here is CASSPTRGETQYF. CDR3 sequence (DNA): TGTGCCAGCAGCCCAACCCGGGGAGAGACCCAGTACTTC.

The CDR3 here is CASSMFVVTGPGGTEAFF. The CDR3 bases are TGTGCCAGTAGTATGTTTGTGGTGACCGGCCCGGGTGGCACTGAAGCTTTCTTT. The rearrangement uses TRBV19 and TRBJ1-1; no clear D gene. Germline loops: CDR1 LNHDA, CDR2 SQIVND (reference sequence). Trimming removed 3 bases from V and 4 bases from J, with 24 bases in between. The CDR3 runs to 18 residues.